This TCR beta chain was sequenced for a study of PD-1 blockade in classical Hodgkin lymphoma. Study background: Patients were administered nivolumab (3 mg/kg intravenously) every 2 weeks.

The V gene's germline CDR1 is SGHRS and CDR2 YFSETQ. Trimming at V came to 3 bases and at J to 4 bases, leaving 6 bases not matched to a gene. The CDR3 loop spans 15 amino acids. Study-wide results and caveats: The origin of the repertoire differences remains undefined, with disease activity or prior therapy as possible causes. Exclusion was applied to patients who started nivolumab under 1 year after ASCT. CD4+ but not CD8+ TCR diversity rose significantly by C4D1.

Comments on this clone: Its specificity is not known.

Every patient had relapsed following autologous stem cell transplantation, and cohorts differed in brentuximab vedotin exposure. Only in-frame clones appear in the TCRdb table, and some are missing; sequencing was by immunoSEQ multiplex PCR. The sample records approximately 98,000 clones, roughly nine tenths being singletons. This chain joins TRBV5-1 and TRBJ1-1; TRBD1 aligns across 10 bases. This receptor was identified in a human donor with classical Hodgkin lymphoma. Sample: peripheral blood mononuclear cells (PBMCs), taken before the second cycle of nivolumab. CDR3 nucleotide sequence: TGCGCCAGCAGCTCTAGAGGACAGGGGGGCACTGAAGCTTTCTTT. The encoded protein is CASSSRGQGGTEAFF.